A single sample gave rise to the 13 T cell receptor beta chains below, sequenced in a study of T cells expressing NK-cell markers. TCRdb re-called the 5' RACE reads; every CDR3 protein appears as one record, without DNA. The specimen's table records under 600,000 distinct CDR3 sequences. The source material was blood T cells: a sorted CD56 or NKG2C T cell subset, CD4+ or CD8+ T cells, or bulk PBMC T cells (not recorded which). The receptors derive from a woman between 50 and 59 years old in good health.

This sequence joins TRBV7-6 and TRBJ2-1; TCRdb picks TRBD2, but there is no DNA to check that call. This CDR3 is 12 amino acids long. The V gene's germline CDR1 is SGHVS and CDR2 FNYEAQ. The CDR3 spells CASSLPTAEQFF.

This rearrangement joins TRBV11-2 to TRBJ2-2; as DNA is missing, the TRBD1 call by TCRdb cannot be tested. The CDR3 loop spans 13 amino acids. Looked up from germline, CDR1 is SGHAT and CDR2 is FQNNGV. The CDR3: CASSPIRGRELFF.

This CDR3 reads CASSSAGGGYNEQFF. The chain recombines TRBV6-5 with TRBJ2-1; TCRdb gives TRBD1 as the D gene, but with no DNA this cannot be confirmed. Germline V lookup: CDR1 MNHEY, CDR2 SVGAGI. This CDR3 has 15 amino acids.

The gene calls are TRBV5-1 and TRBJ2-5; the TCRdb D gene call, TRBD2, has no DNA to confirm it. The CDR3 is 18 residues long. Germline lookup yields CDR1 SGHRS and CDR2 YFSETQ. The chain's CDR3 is CASSLGSEPGLAGETQYF.

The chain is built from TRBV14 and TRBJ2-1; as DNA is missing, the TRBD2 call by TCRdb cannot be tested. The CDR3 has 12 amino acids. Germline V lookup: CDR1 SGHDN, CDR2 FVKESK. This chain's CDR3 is CASSFSGREQFF.

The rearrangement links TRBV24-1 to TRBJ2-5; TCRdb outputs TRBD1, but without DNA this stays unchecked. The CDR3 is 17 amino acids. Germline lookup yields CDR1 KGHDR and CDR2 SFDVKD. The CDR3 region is CATSDLGTGDRQETQYF.

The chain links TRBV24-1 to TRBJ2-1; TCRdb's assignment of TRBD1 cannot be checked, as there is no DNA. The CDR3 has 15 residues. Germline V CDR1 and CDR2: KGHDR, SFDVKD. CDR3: CATRGTGGKNNEQFF.

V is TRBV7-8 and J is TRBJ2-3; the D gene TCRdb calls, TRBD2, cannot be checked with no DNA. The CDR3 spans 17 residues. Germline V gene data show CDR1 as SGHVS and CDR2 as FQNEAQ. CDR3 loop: CASRREDWGTLTDTQYF.

CDR3 in amino acids: CASSPDRGQPQHF. The rearrangement uses TRBV27 and TRBJ1-5; TCRdb's D call of TRBD1 is untestable without DNA. The germline CDR1 and CDR2 sequences are MNHEY and SMNVEV (reference sequence). CDR3 length: 13 residues.

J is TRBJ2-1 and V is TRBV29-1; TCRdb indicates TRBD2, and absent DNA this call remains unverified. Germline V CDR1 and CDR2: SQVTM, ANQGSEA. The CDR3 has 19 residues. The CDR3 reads CSVGVSGRAGRYPYNEQFF.

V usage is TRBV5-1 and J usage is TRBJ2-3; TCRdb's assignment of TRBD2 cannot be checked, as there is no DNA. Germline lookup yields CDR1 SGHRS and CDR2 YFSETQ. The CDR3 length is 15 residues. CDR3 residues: CASSQTPQATDTQYF.

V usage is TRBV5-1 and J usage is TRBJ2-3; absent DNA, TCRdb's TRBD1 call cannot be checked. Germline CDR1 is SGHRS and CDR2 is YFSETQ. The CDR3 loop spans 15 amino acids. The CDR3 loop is CASVQGTIGMDTQYF.

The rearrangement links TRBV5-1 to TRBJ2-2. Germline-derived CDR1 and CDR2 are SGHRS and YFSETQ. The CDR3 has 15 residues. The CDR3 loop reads CASRKGSGSTGELFF.